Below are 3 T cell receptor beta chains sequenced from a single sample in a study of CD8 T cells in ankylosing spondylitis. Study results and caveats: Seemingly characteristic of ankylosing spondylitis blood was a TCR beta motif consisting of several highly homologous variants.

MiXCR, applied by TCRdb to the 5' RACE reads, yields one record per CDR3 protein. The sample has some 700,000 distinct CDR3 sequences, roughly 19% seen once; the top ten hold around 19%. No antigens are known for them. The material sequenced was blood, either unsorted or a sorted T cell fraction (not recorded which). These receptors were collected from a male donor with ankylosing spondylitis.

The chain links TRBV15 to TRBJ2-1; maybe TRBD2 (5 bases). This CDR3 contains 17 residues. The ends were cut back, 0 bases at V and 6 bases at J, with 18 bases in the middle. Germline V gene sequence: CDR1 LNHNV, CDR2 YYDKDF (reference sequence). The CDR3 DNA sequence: TGTGCCACCAGCAGAGATAAGGACTCCCGCATTATCAATGAGCAGTTCTTC. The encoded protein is CATSRDKDSRIINEQFF.

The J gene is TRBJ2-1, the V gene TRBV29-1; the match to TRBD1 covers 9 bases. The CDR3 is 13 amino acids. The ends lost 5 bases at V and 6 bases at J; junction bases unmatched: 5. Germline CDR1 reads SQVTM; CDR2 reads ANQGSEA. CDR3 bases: TGCAGCGTTTTGACAGGGGGGGTCAATGAGCAGTTCTTC. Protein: CSVLTGGVNEQFF.

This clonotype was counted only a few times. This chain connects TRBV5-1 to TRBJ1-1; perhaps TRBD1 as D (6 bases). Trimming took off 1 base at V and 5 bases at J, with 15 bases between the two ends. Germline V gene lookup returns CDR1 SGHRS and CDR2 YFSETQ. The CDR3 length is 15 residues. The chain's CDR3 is CASSLYGVQGTEAFF. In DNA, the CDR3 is TGCGCCAGCAGCTTGTATGGGGTTCAGGGGACTGAAGCTTTCTTT.